The 18 T cell receptor beta chains reported below all come from one sample, sequenced in a study of blood T cell repertoires in COVID-19. Only in-frame clones appear in the TCRdb table, and some are missing; sequencing was by immunoSEQ multiplex PCR. The data contain approximately 280,000 clones, roughly 85% of them seen just once; the ten biggest clones take up approximately 9.9%. What was sequenced was peripheral blood. These receptors originate from a woman between 65 and 79 years old with acute or convalescent COVID-19.

This clone was seen many times. The identical CDR3 is also encoded by other nucleotide sequences in the sample. The CDR3 loop is CASSYRDRGRYGYTF. The DNA for the CDR3 is TGTGCCAGCAGCTACAGGGACAGGGGGAGGTATGGCTACACCTTC. This chain uses TRBV27 with TRBJ1-2; 11 bases line up with TRBD1. V was pared by 6 bases and J by 5 bases, with 8 bases of the junction left unmatched. Germline CDR1 MNHEY, CDR2 SMNVEV (reference sequence). The CDR3 totals 15 residues.

The CDR3 bases are TGTGCCAGCAGCTTGCAGGGAGGAAAAGATACGCAGTATTTT. It encodes CASSLQGGKDTQYF. V usage is TRBV5-6 and J usage is TRBJ2-3, with a tentative D call TRBD2 (6 bases). Germline V gene lookup returns CDR1 SGHDT and CDR2 YYEEEE. The CDR3 covers 14 residues. V gave up 1 base and J gave up 5 bases, with 11 bases separating them.

The J gene is TRBJ2-1, the V gene TRBV7-9; 11 bases map to TRBD2. V dropped 3 bases and J dropped 5; count of bases not matched to a gene: 3. The CDR3 is made up of 15 amino acids. Per the germline V gene, CDR1 is SEHNR and CDR2 is FQNEAQ (reference sequence). The CDR3 loop is CASSLTGLADNEQFF. CDR3 DNA sequence: TGTGCCAGCAGCTTGACGGGACTAGCGGACAATGAGCAGTTCTTC.

V usage is TRBV18 and J usage is TRBJ1-3; TRBD1 might be the D (6 bases). CDR3 size: 14 residues. Germline assignment: CDR1 KGHSH and CDR2 LQKENI. The V end lost 3 bases, the J end lost 2 bases, and 8 bases lay between the germline ends. The chain's CDR3 is CASSPQGPGNTIYF. The CDR3 DNA follows: TGTGCCAGCTCACCGCAGGGGCCTGGAAACACCATATATTTT.

The chain couples TRBV18 to TRBJ2-7, with D perhaps matching TRBD1 (5 bases). Deletions cut 6 bases from V and 1 base from J, with 19 bases between. Germline CDR1 is KGHSH and CDR2 is LQKENI. The CDR3 runs 16 residues. For the CDR3, the DNA is TGTGCCAGCTCCCCATCTGGCCCGACAGTTTCCTACGAGCAGTACTTC. Translated, it gives CASSPSGPTVSYEQYF.

The V gene is TRBV24-1, the J gene TRBJ2-1; D possibly corresponds to TRBD1 (5 bases). Germline loops: CDR1 KGHDR, CDR2 SFDVKD. The CDR3 contains 16 residues. The germline V and J ends were trimmed by 6 bases and 0 bases, with 14 bases remaining between them. The CDR3 region has the DNA TGTGCCACCAGTAAAGAAACAGGTAGCTCCTACAATGAGCAGTTCTTC. It yields the protein CATSKETGSSYNEQFF.

The V call is TRBV3-1 (or the pseudogene TRBV3-2), the J call TRBJ1-2, with D perhaps matching TRBD1 (6 bases). The CDR3 is made up of 14 amino acids. V was clipped by 4 bases and J by 8 bases, with 17 bases between them. Germline V gives CDR1 LGHDT, CDR2 YNNKEL (reference sequence). CDR3 residues: CASSPEGGRNGYTF. The CDR3 nucleotides read TGTGCCAGCAGCCCCGAGGGGGGGAGGAACGGCTACACCTTC.

CDR3 coding DNA: TGTGCCAGCAGCCCACGGACAGGGAACTATGGCTACACCTTC. Encoded protein: CASSPRTGNYGYTF. The chain links TRBV2 to TRBJ1-2; 8 nucleotides align to TRBD1. The CDR3 is made up of 14 amino acids. Losses at the gene ends were 6 bases for V and 2 bases for J; bases not matched to a gene: 5. CDR1 SNHLY and CDR2 FYNNEI come from the germline V gene.

The rearrangement joins TRBV24-1 to TRBJ2-7; 8 bases line up with TRBD2. V lost 0 bases, J lost 2 bases, and 8 bases stayed unmatched. This CDR3 has 17 amino acids. Germline V lookup: CDR1 KGHDR, CDR2 SFDVKD. CDR3 sequence reads: CATSDLGAGGFTYEQYF. The CDR3 DNA is TGTGCCACCAGTGATTTGGGGGCGGGGGGCTTCACCTACGAGCAGTACTTC.

This clone was detected only a few times. This chain joins TRBV6-5 and TRBJ2-5; perhaps TRBD2 as D (6 bases). Trimming stripped 8 bases from V and 1 base from J, with 14 bases between. The germline V gene has CDR1 MNHEY and CDR2 SVGAGI. This CDR3 comprises 14 residues. As DNA, the CDR3 is TGTGCCAGCCATACGGGGAGGACCCAAGAGACCCAGTACTTC. Protein: CASHTGRTQETQYF.

The chain is built from TRBV11-2 and TRBJ2-7; the D gene is possibly TRBD1 (6 bases). CDR1 and CDR2 (germline): SGHAT, FQNNGV. The germline V and J ends were trimmed by 4 bases and 3 bases, with 13 bases remaining between them. This CDR3 spans 14 amino acids. The CDR3 is CASSSDRGGYEQYF. The CDR3 region has the DNA TGTGCCAGCAGCTCCGACAGAGGGGGCTACGAGCAGTACTTC.

This rearrangement joins TRBV2 to TRBJ1-1, with 8 bases identical to TRBD1. The germline gives CDR1 SNHLY, CDR2 FYNNEI. Unmatched junction bases numbered 5, after V lost 1 base and J lost 4 bases. This CDR3 spans 15 amino acids. This CDR3 is CASSEDRGGGTEAFF. CDR3 coding DNA: TGTGCCAGCAGTGAAGACAGGGGGGGAGGCACTGAAGCTTTCTTT.

This sequence joins TRBV6-5 and TRBJ1-2; 7 nucleotides match TRBD1. Germline assignment: CDR1 MNHEY and CDR2 SVGAGI. The V gene end was trimmed by 4 bases and the J gene end by 2 bases; junction bases not matched to a gene: 7. The CDR3 loop spans 15 amino acids. The CDR3 protein is CASSSPRGDNYGYTF. In DNA, the CDR3 is TGTGCCAGCAGTTCCCCCAGGGGGGACAACTATGGCTACACCTTC.

V and J are TRBV4-1 and TRBJ1-6; the match to TRBD1 covers 7 bases. This CDR3 has 13 residues. V was pared by 1 base and J by 13 bases, with 4 bases of the junction left unmatched. Germline CDR1 and CDR2: MGHRA and YSYEKL. The CDR3 sequence is CASSQGSRGPLHF. CDR3 bases: TGCGCCAGCAGCCAAGGTAGCAGGGGGCCCCTCCACTTT.

The V gene is TRBV3-1 (or the pseudogene TRBV3-2), the J gene TRBJ2-2; D unresolved. V was clipped by 2 bases and J by 6 bases, with 13 bases between them. Germline V gene sequence: CDR1 LGHDT, CDR2 YNNKEL (reference sequence). This CDR3 spans 15 amino acids. CDR3 coding DNA: TGTGCCAGCAGCCAAATTTCCCGTCCCGCCGGGGAGCTGTTTTTT. Protein product: CASSQISRPAGELFF.

The V and J genes are TRBV6-1 and TRBJ1-2, with D perhaps matching TRBD1 (5 bases). Germline lookup yields CDR1 MNHNS and CDR2 SASEGT. The V end was cut by 8 bases, the J end by 1 base, with 8 bases between. The CDR3 contains 12 residues. The DNA for the CDR3 is TGTGCCAGCTACAGGATTAACTATGGCTACACCTTC. Translating gives CASYRINYGYTF.

The chain carries TRBV6-5 and TRBJ1-3; tentative D call: TRBD1 (5 bases). Trimming shortened V by 8 bases and J by 4 bases, and 18 bases separated the two germline ends. This CDR3 has 15 amino acids. Germline-derived CDR1 and CDR2 are MNHEY and SVGAGI. The chain's CDR3 is CASGMGQGLGNTIYF. CDR3 nucleotides: TGTGCCAGCGGTATGGGCCAGGGACTAGGAAACACCATATATTTT.

The count of this clone is one. This rearrangement joins TRBV3-1 (or the pseudogene TRBV3-2) to TRBJ1-6; perhaps TRBD1 as D (6 bases). Per the germline V gene, CDR1 is LGHDT and CDR2 is YNNKEL (reference sequence). CDR3 length equals 15 residues. V gave up 4 bases and J gave up 7 bases, with 14 bases separating them. In nucleotides, the CDR3 is TGTGCCAGCAGCCTGCAAACAGGGTTGAATTCACCCCTCCACTTT. Residues: CASSLQTGLNSPLHF.